The clone carrying this TCR beta chain was counted ten times or more. The data were obtained in a study of liver allograft versus peripheral blood T cells. Study information: Transplanted livers held T cell receptor repertoires, and these were compared with repertoires in recipients' peripheral blood.

TCRdb fed the reads into MiXCR, producing one record per CDR3 protein. The sample includes 7,000 to 9,000 distinct CDR3 sequences, about 15% of them seen just once. The CDR3 has 13 amino acids. Trimming left V 3 bases short and J 0 bases short, with 5 bases between. Germline assignment: CDR1 MDHEN and CDR2 SYDVKM. The V and J genes are TRBV28 and TRBJ2-5; no definite D call. This TCR came from a human patient who had a liver transplant. Some T cells may arise from the graft donor. The CDR3 nucleotides are TGTGCCAGCAGTTTTCACCACCAAGAGACCCAGTACTTC. Its protein is CASSFHHQETQYF.